This T cell receptor beta chain stems from a study of T cell responses to AZD1222 COVID-19 vaccine. Using immunoSEQ multiplex PCR, the repertoire was profiled, and TCRdb retains in-frame clones only, with some absent. The sample contains 200,000 to 250,000 clones, roughly 91% of which appear only once. The V gene's germline CDR1 is KGHSH and CDR2 LQKENI. V gave up 4 bases and J gave up 1 base, with 7 bases separating them. The length of the CDR3 is 13 residues. The chain combines TRBV18 with TRBJ1-1; tentative D call: TRBD1 (6 bases). This specimen was peripheral blood, taken on day 0 of MenACWY control vaccination. This receptor was obtained from an adult in good health. The CDR3 loop reads CASSLGQNTEAFF. CDR3 coding DNA: TGTGCCAGCTCACTGGGACAGAACACTGAAGCTTTCTTT.